The next 11 T cell receptor beta chains were all read from a single sample in a study of shared clonotypes between healthy human individuals. Naive CD8 isolation took CD45RO-negative cells positively selected for CCR7 and excluded terminally differentiated effector memory CD45RA+ cells. Produced via immunoSEQ multiplex PCR; TCRdb's table is partial and in-frame only. There are about 2,200,000 clones in the sample; 90% to 95% occur only once, and roughly 1.7% lies in the top ten. Input material: naive CD8+ T cells from PBMCs. These receptors were collected from a young man in good health. Some clones in this sample may be carry-over from other donors' samples.

The genes are TRBV6-1 and TRBJ2-1; TRBD2 is a possible D gene (6 bases). There are 16 residues in the CDR3. Trimming removed 4 bases at V and 4 bases at J, with 17 bases between. Germline V lookup: CDR1 MNHNS, CDR2 SASEGT. The CDR3 nucleotides read TGTGCCAGCAGTGTCGCGGGACGTTCCAAATACAATGAGCAGTTCTTC. It encodes CASSVAGRSKYNEQFF.

The chain joins TRBV27 to TRBJ2-5; possible D gene TRBD2, 5 bases. Trimming left V 1 base short and J 7 bases short, with 19 bases between. This CDR3 has 16 residues. Germline CDR1 MNHEY, CDR2 SMNVEV (reference sequence). The CDR3 DNA sequence: TGTGCCAGCAGTTTATTCGCCGGCGAGGGCACGGGGACCCAGTACTTC. This codes for CASSLFAGEGTGTQYF.

The J gene is TRBJ2-1, the V gene TRBV9; maybe TRBD2 (6 bases). Germline V gives CDR1 SGDLS, CDR2 YYNGEE. The CDR3 has 18 residues. Deletions cut 0 bases from V and 8 bases from J, with 24 bases between. The CDR3 nucleotides are TGTGCCAGCAGCGTAGCTGGCTTAGGAGGGGCGTGGGGCGATGAGCAGTTCTTC. Encoded protein: CASSVAGLGGAWGDEQFF.

V gene TRBV27 combines with J gene TRBJ2-7, with 8 bases fitting TRBD1. CDR1 and CDR2 (germline): MNHEY, SMNVEV (reference sequence). The CDR3 contains 14 residues. Trimming cost V 6 bases and J 4 bases; bases outside gene matches: 8. The CDR3 DNA reads TGTGCCAGCAGCGACCGGGACAGGACTTACGAGCAGTACTTC. Protein product: CASSDRDRTYEQYF.

With respect to this clone: The sample has other DNA sequences that encode this CDR3 too. The chain employs TRBV7-9 and TRBJ2-7; D is perhaps TRBD1 or TRBD2 (5 bases each). V was cut by 4 bases and J by 3 bases, with 7 bases left in between. The germline CDR1 and CDR2 sequences are SEHNR and FQNEAQ (reference sequence). The CDR3 is made up of 12 amino acids. The CDR3 DNA reads as TGTGCCAGCAGCTCGGGGCGCTACGAGCAGTACTTC. This codes for CASSSGRYEQYF.

The chain has TRBV14 and TRBJ2-1; D gene unclear. The CDR3 totals 15 residues. Between the trimmed V and J ends, which lost 1 base and 0 bases, there was a span of 7 bases. The germline V gene has CDR1 SGHDN and CDR2 FVKESK. CDR3 nucleotide sequence: TGTGCCAGCAGCCAAGGGGCAGCCTCCTACAATGAGCAGTTCTTC. This gives the protein CASSQGAASYNEQFF.

The chain employs TRBV14 and TRBJ1-4, with D possibly matching TRBD1 (5 bases). V was clipped by 1 base and J by 10 bases, with 10 bases between them. The CDR3 runs to 13 residues. Germline CDR1 is SGHDN and CDR2 is FVKESK. The CDR3 DNA reads as TGTGCCAGCAGCCAAGTGGGTGGGGGAAAACTGTTTTTT. It codes for CASSQVGGGKLFF.

The gene calls are TRBV9 and TRBJ2-7, with 9 bases aligning to TRBD2. The CDR3 is made up of 15 amino acids. Trimming at V came to 0 bases and at J to 4 bases, leaving 5 bases not matched to a gene. Germline V gene data show CDR1 as SGDLS and CDR2 as YYNGEE. CDR3 DNA sequence: TGTGCCAGCAGCGTAGGGCTAGCGGGACCATACGAGCAGTACTTC. Amino acids: CASSVGLAGPYEQYF.

The chain joins TRBV28 to TRBJ2-5; 7 bases map to TRBD2. This CDR3 has 15 residues. Germline CDR1 reads MDHEN; CDR2 reads SYDVKM. V dropped 2 bases and J dropped 5; count of bases not matched to a gene: 8. The CDR3 reads CASSLIWEGSETQYF. Written as DNA, the CDR3 is TGTGCCAGCAGTTTAATCTGGGAGGGCAGTGAGACCCAGTACTTC.

The rearrangement uses TRBV25-1 and TRBJ2-2; perhaps TRBD2 as D (5 bases). The V gene lost 1 base and the J gene lost 0 bases, with 9 bases spanning the gap. Germline V gene sequence: CDR1 MGHDK, CDR2 SYGVNS. This CDR3 is 16 amino acids long. CDR3 residues: CASSEWRAPNTGELFF. CDR3 in DNA: TGTGCCAGCAGTGAATGGCGGGCCCCGAACACCGGGGAGCTGTTTTTT.

This clone was recorded once. The chain has TRBV28 and TRBJ2-1; 8 bases map to TRBD2. V was pared by 3 bases and J by 0 bases, with 1 base of the junction left unmatched. The CDR3 spans 15 residues. Germline V gene lookup returns CDR1 MDHEN and CDR2 SYDVKM. The CDR3 loop reads CASSFSGISYNEQFF. In nucleotides, the CDR3 is TGTGCCAGCAGTTTTAGCGGGATCTCCTACAATGAGCAGTTCTTC.